The source of this T cell receptor beta chain is a study of blood T cell repertoires in COVID-19. This clone has just a few counts. How the authors handled the data: Reference gene primer amplification gave nucleated cell count estimates. Repertoires were generated with immunoSEQ multiplex PCR, while TCRdb's copy carries only in-frame clones and drops some. The DNA was the basis for D and trimming; V, J and clone size are from that table. Here the sample spans approximately 320,000 clones, 75% to 85% being singletons. Germline V gene data show CDR1 as SNHLY and CDR2 as FYNNEI. This CDR3 region has 15 residues. The V end was cut by 6 bases, the J end by 5 bases, with 14 bases between.

The receptor was derived from a human donor in a cohort sampled during active COVID-19. Sequences were obtained from peripheral blood. The chain recombines TRBV2 with TRBJ1-6; the D gene is possibly TRBD1 (5 bases). The CDR3 nucleotides read TGTGCCAGCAGGACTCCCGGGACTCATAATTCACCCCTCCACTTT. Translated, it gives CASRTPGTHNSPLHF. The full variable domain, its missing parts supplied by reference TRBV2 and TRBJ1-6, is EPEVTQTPSHQVTQMGQEVILRCVPISNHLYFYWYRQILGQKVEFLVSFYNNEISEKSEIFDDQFSVERPDGSNFTLKIRSTKLEDSAMYFCASRTPGTHNSPLHFGNGTRLTVT.